Following are 21 T cell receptor beta chains from one sample sequenced in a study of blood T cell repertoires in COVID-19. The repertoire was sequenced with immunoSEQ multiplex PCR; TCRdb's copy has only in-frame clones and lacks some. Of about 300,000 clones in the sample, 88% are singletons; the top ten hold 9.4%. Sequenced input: peripheral blood. These receptor sequences come from a man between 18 and 29 years old with active or convalescent COVID-19.

The rearrangement joins TRBV2 to TRBJ2-7; no reliable D call. The CDR3 covers 12 residues. The germline CDR1 and CDR2 sequences are SNHLY and FYNNEI. V was pared by 6 bases and J by 7 bases, with 13 bases between. The CDR3 nucleotides read TGTGCCAGCAGCCCCTTCGTCGGGGAGCAGTACTTC. Protein product: CASSPFVGEQYF.

CDR3 DNA sequence: TGTGCCAGCAGCCAAGGTCCTGTGCAGCCCCAGCATTTT. Translation gives CASSQGPVQPQHF. The rearrangement links TRBV3-1 (or the pseudogene TRBV3-2) to TRBJ1-5; D uncertain. Germline loops: CDR1 LGHDT, CDR2 YNNKEL (reference sequence). The CDR3 has 13 amino acids. The V end lost 1 base, the J end lost 7 bases, and 8 bases lay between the germline ends.

The count of this clone is one. The chain carries TRBV7-7 and TRBJ2-5, with 14 bases fitting TRBD2. The CDR3 spans 16 residues. V gave up 5 bases and J gave up 2 bases; unmatched junction bases: 4. The V gene's germline CDR1 is SSHAT and CDR2 FNYEAQ (reference sequence). CDR3 sequence reads: CASSHRLAGGQETQYF. Written as DNA, the CDR3 is TGTGCCAGCAGCCATCGACTAGCGGGGGGGCAAGAGACCCAGTACTTC.

The gene calls are TRBV2 and TRBJ2-3; 10 positions match TRBD1. This CDR3 is built from 17 residues. The trim removed 5 bases at V and 1 base at J, leaving 9 bases unmatched. Germline CDR1 and CDR2: SNHLY and FYNNEI. CDR3 protein: CASSRWTGGSRTDTQYF. The CDR3 nucleotides read TGTGCCAGCAGTCGATGGACAGGGGGGAGCCGCACAGATACGCAGTATTTT.

This chain connects TRBV10-3 to TRBJ2-3, with TRBD1 identical over 10 bases. The CDR3 is 16 residues long. V was pared by 2 bases and J by 5 bases, with 7 bases of the junction left unmatched. CDR1 and CDR2 (germline): ENHRY, SYGVKD. The CDR3, as DNA: TGTGCCATCAGTGAGCCGCGACAGGGGGCCGAAGATACGCAGTATTTT. It codes for CAISEPRQGAEDTQYF.

This clone was counted a few times. The chain couples TRBV10-3 to TRBJ1-3; D is unclear. Germline V gives CDR1 ENHRY, CDR2 SYGVKD. Trimming removed 7 bases from V and 0 bases from J, with 10 bases in between. This CDR3 is built from 14 residues. The CDR3, as DNA: TGTGCCATCAATGACGGGGACTCTGGAAACACCATATATTTT. Amino acid sequence: CAINDGDSGNTIYF.

The chain carries TRBV29-1 and TRBJ1-1, with a tentative D call TRBD1 (5 bases). The CDR3 has 14 amino acids. Trimming shortened V by 5 bases and J by 4 bases, and 17 bases separated the two germline ends. In germline, CDR1 is SQVTM, CDR2 ANQGSEA. CDR3 DNA: TGCAGCGTTTGCCCAGGGCATGACGGCACTGAAGCTTTCTTT. Protein product: CSVCPGHDGTEAFF.

CDR3: CATKPGQNYGYTF. CDR3 coding DNA: TGTGCAACTAAGCCGGGACAGAACTATGGCTACACCTTC. The rearrangement joins TRBV12-3 or TRBV12-4 to TRBJ1-2, with 7 bases lining up with TRBD1. The CDR3 is made up of 13 amino acids.

This chain joins TRBV10-3 and TRBJ2-7, with D perhaps matching TRBD1 (6 bases). V was cut by 4 bases and J by 4 bases, with 20 bases left in between. Germline assignment: CDR1 ENHRY and CDR2 SYGVKD. This CDR3 contains 16 residues. CDR3 coding DNA: TGTGCCATCAGTGGGCAACAGGGATTCTCCGCTTACGAGCAGTACTTC. This codes for CAISGQQGFSAYEQYF.

This clone was counted a few times. The V and J genes are TRBV27 and TRBJ1-4; D call uncertain. The germline V gene encodes CDR1 MNHEY and CDR2 SMNVEV (reference sequence). The CDR3 has 14 amino acids. Trimming removed 6 bases from V and 6 bases from J, with 14 bases in between. The chain's CDR3 is CASRVGGLDEKLFF. The CDR3 region has the DNA TGTGCCAGCAGGGTCGGTGGTCTTGATGAAAAACTGTTTTTT.

The chain is built from TRBV7-9 and TRBJ1-1; D is uncertain. With 4 bases removed from V and 6 bases from J, the gap between germline ends came to 9 bases. Germline lookup yields CDR1 SEHNR and CDR2 FQNEAQ (reference sequence). This CDR3 region has 12 residues. In DNA, the CDR3 is TGTGCCAGCAGCTCCTCAGGTTCTGAAGCTTTCTTT. This codes for CASSSSGSEAFF. Using reference TRBV7-9 and TRBJ1-1 for the parts outside the CDR3, the full variable domain is DTGVSQNPRHKITKRGQNVTFRCDPISEHNRLYWYRQTLGQGPEFLTYFQNEAQLEKSRLLSDRFSAERPKGSFSTLEIQRTEQGDSAMYLCASSSSGSEAFFGQGTRLTVV.

The chain recombines TRBV12-3 or TRBV12-4 with TRBJ1-1, with a possible D match to TRBD1 (6 bases). The V end was cut by 6 bases, the J end by 3 bases, with 11 bases between. CDR3 length: 13 amino acids. For the CDR3, the DNA is TGTGCCAGCAGAGCCACAGGGTACACTGAAGCTTTCTTT. Its translation: CASRATGYTEAFF.

This chain uses TRBV13 with TRBJ1-6, with TRBD1 identical over 10 bases. The CDR3 contains 14 residues. Trimming took 3 bases from V and 9 from J; bases not matched to a gene: 2. Germline loops: CDR1 PRHDT, CDR2 FYEKMQ (reference sequence). This CDR3 is CASSLTGGSSPLHF. As DNA, the CDR3 is TGTGCCAGCAGCTTGACAGGGGGCTCTTCACCCCTCCACTTT.

The rearrangement links TRBV3-1 (or the pseudogene TRBV3-2) to TRBJ1-2, with D unresolved. Trimming took 4 bases from V and 4 from J, leaving 13 bases between them. Looked up from germline, CDR1 is LGHDT and CDR2 is YNNKEL (reference sequence). This CDR3 is built from 14 residues. Here the CDR3 DNA reads TGTGCCAGCAGCCCGTTCGGGGTATTCTATGGCTACACCTTC. Encoded protein: CASSPFGVFYGYTF.

The chain couples TRBV13 to TRBJ2-5, with 7 bases aligning to TRBD1. Per the germline V gene, CDR1 is PRHDT and CDR2 is FYEKMQ (reference sequence). This CDR3 contains 12 residues. V trimming: 6 bases; J trimming: 4 bases; junction bases outside the gene matches: 2. CDR3 coding DNA: TGTGCCAGCAGACAGGGGTTAGAGACCCAGTACTTC. Protein: CASRQGLETQYF.

The DNA of the CDR3 is TGCAGTGCTAGTCGGCAGGGTGGTAATTCACCCCTCCACTTT. Translated, it gives CSASRQGGNSPLHF. The chain links TRBV20-1 to TRBJ1-6, with D possibly matching TRBD1 (5 bases). CDR3 length: 14 amino acids. Germline V gives CDR1 DFQATT, CDR2 SNEGSKA (reference sequence). The V and J ends lost 3 bases and 6 bases respectively, with 12 bases between them.

The chain is built from TRBV7-9 and TRBJ2-4; the match to TRBD2 covers 7 bases. Germline V CDR1 and CDR2: SEHNR, FQNEAQ (reference sequence). Trimming removed 3 bases from V and 1 base from J; junction bases left unmatched: 3. The CDR3 spans 15 residues. The DNA of the CDR3 is TGTGCCAGCAGCTTTCAGCGGGATGCCAAAAACATTCAGTACTTC. It encodes CASSFQRDAKNIQYF. The full variable domain, rest sourced from reference TRBV7-9 and TRBJ2-4, is DTGVSQNPRHKITKRGQNVTFRCDPISEHNRLYWYRQTLGQGPEFLTYFQNEAQLEKSRLLSDRFSAERPKGSFSTLEIQRTEQGDSAMYLCASSFQRDAKNIQYFGAGTRLSVL.

This chain connects TRBV3-1 (or the pseudogene TRBV3-2) to TRBJ2-4, with D perhaps matching TRBD1 (6 bases). CDR3 length: 15 amino acids. Trimming left V 3 bases short and J 0 bases short, with 9 bases between. CDR1 is LGHDT, CDR2 YNNKEL, per germline (reference sequence). The CDR3 loop is CASSQGAVAKNIQYF. CDR3 sequence (DNA): TGTGCCAGCAGCCAGGGGGCGGTAGCCAAAAACATTCAGTACTTC.

The chain is built from TRBV9 and TRBJ2-5; D is undetermined. There are 14 residues in the CDR3. Germline V gives CDR1 SGDLS, CDR2 YYNGEE. The germline V and J ends were trimmed by 0 bases and 4 bases, with 10 bases remaining between them. CDR3 sequence reads: CASSVGVSIETQYF. In DNA, the CDR3 is TGTGCCAGCAGCGTAGGTGTTAGCATAGAGACCCAGTACTTC.

This clone is classed as medium-sized. The rearrangement joins TRBV4-3 to TRBJ2-2; D may be TRBD1 (5 bases). The V end lost 1 base, the J end lost 7 bases, and 22 bases lay between the germline ends. The CDR3 totals 18 residues. The V gene's germline CDR1 is LGHNA and CDR2 YSLEER. The CDR3 sequence: CASSQAIFAGLRSGELFF. The CDR3 DNA reads as TGCGCCAGCAGCCAAGCAATCTTTGCAGGGTTAAGGAGCGGGGAGCTGTTTTTT.

The rearrangement uses TRBV7-9 and TRBJ2-1, with TRBD2 as a possible D gene (5 bases). The V end was cut by 5 bases, the J end by 10 bases, with 24 bases between. Germline loops: CDR1 SEHNR, CDR2 FQNEAQ (reference sequence). The CDR3 consists of 16 residues. In DNA form, the CDR3 reads TGTGCCAGCAGCCCACTAAAGATCGTCGTTTCGGGAGAGCAGTTCTTC. It is translated as CASSPLKIVVSGEQFF.